Listed here are 10 T cell receptor beta chains from one sample, sequenced in a study of CD8+ T cells in alopecia areata. cDNA serving as the sequencing template came from extracted, reverse transcribed RNA. Sequencing was performed with immunoSEQ multiplex PCR; in TCRdb, only in-frame clones are kept and a portion is missing. This sample yields 100,000 or so clones, of which 60% are seen a single time; roughly 15% belongs to the top ten. Treatment of the sample: oral pan-JAK inhibitor, 5-10 mg twice daily. The specimen comprised CD8+ T cells sorted from blood, sampled around week 55, from a patient treated with tofacitinib. These receptors came from a human donor with alopecia areata.

V gene TRBV27 combines with J gene TRBJ2-7; maybe TRBD2 (5 bases). Trimming took 8 bases from V and 7 from J, leaving 12 bases between them. Germline V gives CDR1 MNHEY, CDR2 SMNVEV (reference sequence). The CDR3 sequence is 11 residues long. In DNA, the CDR3 is TGTGCCAGCGGGTACGGGGTTGAGCAGTACTTC. Translation gives CASGYGVEQYF.

The chain has TRBV6-6 and TRBJ1-4, with D maybe TRBD1 (6 bases). The CDR3 has 15 amino acids. The V gene's germline CDR1 is MNHNY and CDR2 SVGAGI (reference sequence). Between the trimmed V and J ends, which lost 7 bases and 8 bases, there was a span of 20 bases. The CDR3 region has the DNA TGTGCCAGCAAAAGGACAGACGCCCGACTGGAAAAACTGTTTTTT. Its translation is CASKRTDARLEKLFF.

The chain uses TRBV11-1 and TRBJ2-1; D assignment may be TRBD1 or TRBD2 (6 bases each). The CDR3 length is 15 residues. Germline assignment: CDR1 SGHAT and CDR2 FQDESV (reference sequence). Between the trimmed V and J ends, which lost 5 bases and 0 bases, there was a span of 11 bases. CDR3 sequence reads: CASSLGGSSYNEQFF. The CDR3 DNA is TGTGCCAGCAGCCTAGGGGGGAGCTCCTACAATGAGCAGTTCTTC.

The gene calls are TRBV9 and TRBJ2-1; 12 nucleotides align to TRBD2. CDR1 and CDR2 (germline): SGDLS, YYNGEE. J was trimmed by 4 bases and V by 3 bases; bases with no gene match: 5. This CDR3 has 16 residues. CDR3 nucleotide sequence: TGTGCCAGCAGCGGAACACTAGCGGGGGGTTACAATGAGCAGTTCTTC. Translating gives CASSGTLAGGYNEQFF.

The chain joins TRBV30 to TRBJ1-5, with 11 positions matching TRBD1. The J segment lost 6 bases and the V segment lost 5 bases, leaving 6 bases of the junction unmatched. The CDR3 totals 14 residues. Per the germline V gene, CDR1 is GTSNPN and CDR2 is SVGIG (reference sequence). The DNA for the CDR3 is TGTGCCTGGGGGACCGGGACAGGGGGTCAGCCCCAGCATTTT. Protein sequence: CAWGTGTGGQPQHF. Full variable domain (rest looked up from reference TRBV30 and TRBJ1-5): SQTIHQWPATLVQPVGSPLSLECTVEGTSNPNLYWYRQAAGRGLQLLFYSVGIGQISSEVPQNLSASRPQDRQFILSSKKLLLSDSGFYLCAWGTGTGGQPQHFGDGTRLSIL.

This sequence joins TRBV29-1 and TRBJ1-1; D is undetermined. The germline V gene encodes CDR1 SQVTM and CDR2 ANQGSEA. V was cut by 5 bases and J by 0 bases, with 4 bases left in between. This CDR3 contains 11 residues. CDR3 residues: CSVQMNTEAFF. Written as DNA, the CDR3 is TGCAGCGTTCAGATGAACACTGAAGCTTTCTTT.

This clone has more than one count but fewer than ten. This chain joins TRBV29-1 and TRBJ2-5; D is undetermined. V was trimmed by 5 bases and J by 7 bases, leaving 5 bases between them. The length of the CDR3 is 9 residues. Germline lookup yields CDR1 SQVTM and CDR2 ANQGSEA. The CDR3 nucleotides read TGCAGCGTTTCGGGGACCCAGTACTTC. Residues: CSVSGTQYF. The whole variable domain, filled in from reference TRBV29-1 and TRBJ2-5, reads SAVISQKPSRDICQRGTSLTIQCQVDSQVTMMFWYRQQPGQSLTLIATANQGSEATYESGFVIDKFPISRPNLTFSTLTVSNMSPEDSSIYLCSVSGTQYFGPGTRLLVL.

The chain employs TRBV9 and TRBJ1-6; D may be TRBD1 (5 bases). V lost 0 bases and J 3 bases, leaving 10 bases between the germline ends. The CDR3 is 16 amino acids. The germline CDR1 and CDR2 sequences are SGDLS and YYNGEE. Here the CDR3 DNA reads TGTGCCAGCAGCGTAGACGGCGGGGGCTATAATTCACCCCTCCACTTT. Protein: CASSVDGGGYNSPLHF.

The chain joins TRBV6-5 to TRBJ1-2, with 8 bases aligning to TRBD1. The CDR3 has 11 residues. Germline loops: CDR1 MNHEY, CDR2 SVGAGI. After removal of 5 bases from V and 8 bases from J, the junction contained 1 base not matched to a gene. CDR3 DNA sequence: TGTGCCAGCAGTGACAGGGGAGGCTACACCTTC. Its protein product is CASSDRGGYTF.

The V call is TRBV28, the J call TRBJ2-2; 9 nucleotides line up with TRBD1. The germline V gene has CDR1 MDHEN and CDR2 SYDVKM. The CDR3 covers 15 residues. The V segment lost 4 bases and the J segment 1 base; nucleotides outside the gene matches: 1. This chain's CDR3 is CASSWGQGNTGELFF. DNA of the CDR3: TGTGCCAGCAGTTGGGGACAGGGGAACACCGGGGAGCTGTTTTTT.